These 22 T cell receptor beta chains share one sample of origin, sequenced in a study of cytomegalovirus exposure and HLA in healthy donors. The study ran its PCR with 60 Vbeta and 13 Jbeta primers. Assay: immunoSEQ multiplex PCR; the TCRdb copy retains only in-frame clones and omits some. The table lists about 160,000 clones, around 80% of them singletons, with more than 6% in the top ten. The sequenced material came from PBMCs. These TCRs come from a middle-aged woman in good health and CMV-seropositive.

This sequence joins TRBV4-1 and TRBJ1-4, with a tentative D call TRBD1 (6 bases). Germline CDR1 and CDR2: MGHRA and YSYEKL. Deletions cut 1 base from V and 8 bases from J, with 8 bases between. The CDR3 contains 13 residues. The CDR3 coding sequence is TGCGCCAGCAGCCAAGCACAGGGAGAAAAACTGTTTTTT. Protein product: CASSQAQGEKLFF.

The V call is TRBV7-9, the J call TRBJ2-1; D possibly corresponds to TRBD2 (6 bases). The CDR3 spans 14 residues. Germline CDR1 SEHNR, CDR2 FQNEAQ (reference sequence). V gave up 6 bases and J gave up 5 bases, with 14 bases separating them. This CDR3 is CASRTIGGDNEQFF. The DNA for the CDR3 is TGTGCCAGCAGGACTATCGGGGGAGACAATGAGCAGTTCTTC.

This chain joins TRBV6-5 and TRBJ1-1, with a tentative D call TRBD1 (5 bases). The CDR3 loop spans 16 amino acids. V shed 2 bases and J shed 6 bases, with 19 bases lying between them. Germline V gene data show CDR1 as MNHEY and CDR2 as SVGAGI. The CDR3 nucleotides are TGTGCCAGCAGTTACCCGGGGGGACCTGAGGGACCTGAAGCTTTCTTT. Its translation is CASSYPGGPEGPEAFF.

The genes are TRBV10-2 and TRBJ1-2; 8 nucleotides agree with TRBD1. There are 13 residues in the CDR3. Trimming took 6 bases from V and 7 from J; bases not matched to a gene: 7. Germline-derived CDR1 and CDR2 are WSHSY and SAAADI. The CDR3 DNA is TGCGCCAGCAGATCAGGGGGCCGCGGTGGCTACACCTTC. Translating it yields CASRSGGRGGYTF.

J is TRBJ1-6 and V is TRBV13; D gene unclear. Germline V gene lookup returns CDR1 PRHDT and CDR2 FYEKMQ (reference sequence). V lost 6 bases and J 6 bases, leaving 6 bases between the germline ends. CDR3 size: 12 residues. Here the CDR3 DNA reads TGTGCCAGCAGGGAGGGTAATTCACCCCTCCACTTT. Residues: CASREGNSPLHF. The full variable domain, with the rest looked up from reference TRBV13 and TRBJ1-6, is AAGVIQSPRHLIKEKRETATLKCYPIPRHDTVYWYQQGPGQDPQFLISFYEKMQSDKGSIPDRFSAQQFSDYHSELNMSSLELGDSALYFCASREGNSPLHFGNGTRLTVT.

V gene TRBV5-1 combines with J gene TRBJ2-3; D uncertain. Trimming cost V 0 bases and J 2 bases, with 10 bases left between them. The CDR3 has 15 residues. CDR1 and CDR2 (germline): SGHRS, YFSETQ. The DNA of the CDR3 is TGCGCCAGCAGCTTGGTACCAGGCTCCACAGATACGCAGTATTTT. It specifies CASSLVPGSTDTQYF.

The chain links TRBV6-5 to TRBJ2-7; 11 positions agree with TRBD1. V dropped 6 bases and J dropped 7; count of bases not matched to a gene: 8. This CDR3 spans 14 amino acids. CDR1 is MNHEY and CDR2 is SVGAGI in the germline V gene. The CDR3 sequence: CASRAGQGAREQYF. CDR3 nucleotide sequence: TGTGCCAGCAGGGCCGGACAGGGGGCGAGGGAGCAGTACTTC.

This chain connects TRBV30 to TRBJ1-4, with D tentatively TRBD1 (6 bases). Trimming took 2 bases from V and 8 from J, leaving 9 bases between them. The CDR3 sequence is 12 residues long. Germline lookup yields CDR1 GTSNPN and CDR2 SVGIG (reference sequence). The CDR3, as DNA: TGTGCCTGGAGTCAGAGGGGGGAAAAACTGTTTTTT. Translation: CAWSQRGEKLFF.

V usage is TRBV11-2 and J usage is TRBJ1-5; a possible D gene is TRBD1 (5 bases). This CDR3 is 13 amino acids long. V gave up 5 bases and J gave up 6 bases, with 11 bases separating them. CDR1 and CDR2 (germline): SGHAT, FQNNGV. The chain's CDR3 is CASSPDSTQPQHF. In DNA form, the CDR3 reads TGTGCCAGCAGCCCTGACAGTACTCAGCCCCAGCATTTT.

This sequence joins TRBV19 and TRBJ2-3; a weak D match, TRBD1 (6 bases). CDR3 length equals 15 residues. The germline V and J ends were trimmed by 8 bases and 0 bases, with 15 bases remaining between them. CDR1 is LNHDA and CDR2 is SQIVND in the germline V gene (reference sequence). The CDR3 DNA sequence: TGTGCCAGTGCGACAGGCCTTTCTAGCACAGATACGCAGTATTTT. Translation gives CASATGLSSTDTQYF.

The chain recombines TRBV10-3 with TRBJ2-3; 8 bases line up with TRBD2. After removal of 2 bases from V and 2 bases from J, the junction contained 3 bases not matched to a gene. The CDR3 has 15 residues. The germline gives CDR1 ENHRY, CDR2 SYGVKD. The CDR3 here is CAISERGGDTDTQYF. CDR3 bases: TGTGCCATCAGTGAGCGGGGGGGGGACACAGATACGCAGTATTTT.

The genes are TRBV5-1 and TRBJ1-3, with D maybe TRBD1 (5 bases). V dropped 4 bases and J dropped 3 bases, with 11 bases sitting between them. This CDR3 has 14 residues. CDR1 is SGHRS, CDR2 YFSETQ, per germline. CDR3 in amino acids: CASSPSGFGNTIYF. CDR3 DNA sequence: TGCGCCAGCAGCCCCTCAGGGTTTGGAAACACCATATATTTT.

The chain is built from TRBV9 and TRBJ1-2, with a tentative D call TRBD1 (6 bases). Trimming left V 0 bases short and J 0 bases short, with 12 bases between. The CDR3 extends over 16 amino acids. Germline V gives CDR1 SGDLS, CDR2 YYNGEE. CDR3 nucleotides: TGTGCCAGCAGCGTAGGTTTAGGGGGAGCTAACTATGGCTACACCTTC. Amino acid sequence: CASSVGLGGANYGYTF.

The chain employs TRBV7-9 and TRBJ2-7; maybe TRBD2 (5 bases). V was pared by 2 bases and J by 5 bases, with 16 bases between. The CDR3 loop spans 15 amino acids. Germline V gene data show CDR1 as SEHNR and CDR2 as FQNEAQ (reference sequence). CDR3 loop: CASSLSGAGLHEQYF. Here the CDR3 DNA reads TGTGCCAGCAGCTTATCCGGAGCCGGACTCCACGAGCAGTACTTC.

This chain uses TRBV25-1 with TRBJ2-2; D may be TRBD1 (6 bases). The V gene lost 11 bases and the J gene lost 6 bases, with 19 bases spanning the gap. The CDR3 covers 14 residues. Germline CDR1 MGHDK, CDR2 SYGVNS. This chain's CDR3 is CASQGPGIAGELFF. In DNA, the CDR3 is TGTGCCTCTCAGGGGCCAGGGATCGCCGGGGAGCTGTTTTTT.

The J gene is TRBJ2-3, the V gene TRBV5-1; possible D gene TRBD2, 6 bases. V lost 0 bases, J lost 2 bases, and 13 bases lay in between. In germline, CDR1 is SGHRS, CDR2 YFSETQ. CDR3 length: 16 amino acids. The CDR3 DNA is TGCGCCAGCAGCTTGGGGGGAGGCACGTACACAGATACGCAGTATTTT. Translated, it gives CASSLGGGTYTDTQYF.

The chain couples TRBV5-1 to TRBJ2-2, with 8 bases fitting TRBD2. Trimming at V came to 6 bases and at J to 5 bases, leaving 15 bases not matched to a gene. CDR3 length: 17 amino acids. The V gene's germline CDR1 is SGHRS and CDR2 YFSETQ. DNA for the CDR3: TGCGCCAGCACCTCTCCCGCCGGGGGGGCAAGAACCGGGGAGCTGTTTTTT. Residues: CASTSPAGGARTGELFF.

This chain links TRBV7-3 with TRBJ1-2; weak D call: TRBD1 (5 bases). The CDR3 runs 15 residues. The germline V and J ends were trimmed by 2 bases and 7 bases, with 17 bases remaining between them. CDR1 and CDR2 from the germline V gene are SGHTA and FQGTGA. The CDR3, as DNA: TGTGCCAGCAGCTTAGATGGGAATGGGGGAGGTGGCTACACCTTC. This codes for CASSLDGNGGGGYTF.

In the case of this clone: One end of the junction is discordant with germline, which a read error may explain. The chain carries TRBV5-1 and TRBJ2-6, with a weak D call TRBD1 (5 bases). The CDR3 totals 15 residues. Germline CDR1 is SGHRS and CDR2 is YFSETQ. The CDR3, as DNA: TGCGCCAGCAGCTCGGACCTCCCTGGGGCCAACGGCCTGACTTTC. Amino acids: CASSSDLPGANGLTF.

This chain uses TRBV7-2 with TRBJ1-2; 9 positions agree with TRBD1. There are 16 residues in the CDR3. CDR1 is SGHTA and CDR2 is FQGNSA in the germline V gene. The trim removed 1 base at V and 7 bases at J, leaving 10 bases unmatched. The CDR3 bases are TGTGCCAGCAGCTTAGAGCCGGCCGGGACAGGGTTTGGCTACACCTTC. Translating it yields CASSLEPAGTGFGYTF.

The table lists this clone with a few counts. In DNA, the CDR3 is TGTGCCAGCCGCAGGGGGCGGGTTGGAGGCTACACCTTC. Translated: CASRRGRVGGYTF. V and J are TRBV9 and TRBJ1-2, with TRBD1 matching 8 bases. Germline trimming cut 7 bases from V and 8 bases from J; bases unmatched to any gene: 10. There are 13 residues in the CDR3. CDR1 and CDR2 from the germline V gene are SGDLS and YYNGEE. Together with reference TRBV9 and TRBJ1-2, the CDR3 gives the full variable domain: DSGVTQTPKHLITATGQRVTLRCSPRSGDLSVYWYQQSLDQGLQFLIQYYNGEERAKGNILERFSAQQFPDLHSELNLSSLELGDSALYFCASRRGRVGGYTFGSGTRLTVV.

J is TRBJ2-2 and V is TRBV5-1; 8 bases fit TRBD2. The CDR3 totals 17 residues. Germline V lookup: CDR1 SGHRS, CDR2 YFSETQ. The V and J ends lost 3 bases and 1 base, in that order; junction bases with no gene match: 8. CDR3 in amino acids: CASSWSSGGLNTGELFF. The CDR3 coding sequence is TGCGCCAGCAGCTGGTCGAGCGGGGGCCTGAACACCGGGGAGCTGTTTTTT.